One sample yielded the 18 T cell receptor beta chains listed below, sequenced in a study of OX40 agonist ivuxolimab in advanced cancers. Using immunoSEQ multiplex PCR, the repertoire was profiled, and TCRdb retains in-frame clones only, with some absent. This table holds more than 45,000 clones, 70% to 90% found once. The material sequenced was CD4+ or CD8+ T cells sorted from blood, taken in a trial of the OX40 agonist ivuxolimab. These receptors were collected from an adult with an advanced solid tumor such as melanoma, head and neck, liver or kidney cancer.

This chain links TRBV19 with TRBJ1-1; possibly TRBD1 for D (6 bases). CDR1 and CDR2 from the germline V gene are LNHDA and SQIVND (reference sequence). The CDR3 sequence is 12 residues long. Trimming shortened V by 3 bases and J by 7 bases, and 9 bases separated the two germline ends. DNA for the CDR3: TGTGCCAGTAGTATCCTAGGGGGTGAAGCTTTCTTT. Its protein is CASSILGGEAFF.

The chain is built from TRBV27 and TRBJ2-2; no reliable D call. The CDR3 runs 16 residues. Trimming shortened V by 0 bases and J by 4 bases, and 12 bases separated the two germline ends. Germline-derived CDR1 and CDR2 are MNHEY and SMNVEV (reference sequence). The CDR3 region has the DNA TGTGCCAGCAGTTTATCGGCAGGTTCCCTCACCGGGGAGCTGTTTTTT. Residues: CASSLSAGSLTGELFF.

The chain links TRBV7-9 to TRBJ2-1, with D tentatively TRBD2 (6 bases). The length of the CDR3 is 15 residues. Germline CDR1 reads SEHNR; CDR2 reads FQNEAQ (reference sequence). Trimming pared 5 bases from V and 3 bases from J, leaving 14 bases between. CDR3 DNA sequence: TGTGCCAGCAGCCCCCTCGGGGGATACTACAATGAGCAGTTCTTC. The encoded protein is CASSPLGGYYNEQFF. Supplemented by reference TRBV7-9 and TRBJ2-1, the full variable domain reads DTGVSQNPRHKITKRGQNVTFRCDPISEHNRLYWYRQTLGQGPEFLTYFQNEAQLEKSRLLSDRFSAERPKGSFSTLEIQRTEQGDSAMYLCASSPLGGYYNEQFFGPGTRLTVL.

The chain employs TRBV2 and TRBJ1-1, with TRBD1 identical over 7 bases. Germline CDR1 is SNHLY and CDR2 is FYNNEI. This CDR3 contains 17 residues. Trimming removed 6 bases from V and 1 base from J; junction bases left unmatched: 14. The CDR3 bases are TGTGCCAGCAGCCGCCGAGGGGGCAGGTTCAAGAACACTGAAGCTTTCTTT. This encodes CASSRRGGRFKNTEAFF.

The rearrangement links TRBV29-1 to TRBJ2-3; 8 bases are shared with TRBD1. The V gene's germline CDR1 is SQVTM and CDR2 ANQGSEA. This CDR3 is 14 amino acids long. The V segment lost 8 bases and the J segment 4 bases; nucleotides outside the gene matches: 11. The CDR3 loop reads CSFHRGDAPDTQYF. CDR3 sequence (DNA): TGCAGCTTCCACAGGGGGGACGCCCCAGATACGCAGTATTTT.

The rearrangement uses TRBV13 and TRBJ2-1; 8 bases are shared with TRBD1. Germline V gene lookup returns CDR1 PRHDT and CDR2 FYEKMQ (reference sequence). V trimming: 3 bases; J trimming: 5 bases; junction bases outside the gene matches: 9. This CDR3 contains 16 residues. In DNA, the CDR3 is TGTGCCAGCAGCTTGGAGGACAGGGTGACCAACAATGAGCAGTTCTTC. It specifies CASSLEDRVTNNEQFF.

The chain uses TRBV7-2 and TRBJ1-3, with unresolved D. Germline V gene data show CDR1 as SGHTA and CDR2 as FQGNSA. The V gene lost 2 bases and the J gene lost 8 bases, with 10 bases spanning the gap. The CDR3 covers 13 residues. The CDR3: CASSLISWDTIYF. For the CDR3, the DNA is TGTGCCAGCAGCTTAATTTCATGGGACACCATATATTTT.

This chain uses TRBV2 with TRBJ2-3; 7 bases line up with TRBD2. Germline lookup yields CDR1 SNHLY and CDR2 FYNNEI. CDR3 length: 14 amino acids. J gave up 2 bases and V 2 bases, and 1 base lay outside the gene matches. The CDR3 sequence: CASSERGDTDTQYF. The CDR3 DNA sequence: TGTGCCAGCAGTGAACGGGGGGACACAGATACGCAGTATTTT.

The chain joins TRBV10-3 to TRBJ2-7; TRBD2 aligns across 10 bases. V shed 7 bases, J shed 3 bases, and the junction held 9 bases outside the gene matches. This CDR3 is built from 15 residues. Germline CDR1 reads ENHRY; CDR2 reads SYGVKD. The CDR3 is CAIKQAGGEDYEQYF. CDR3 coding DNA: TGTGCCATCAAACAAGCGGGAGGGGAGGACTACGAGCAGTACTTC.

The chain uses TRBV7-9 and TRBJ2-7; the match to TRBD2 covers 9 bases. This CDR3 is built from 14 residues. Germline V gene data show CDR1 as SEHNR and CDR2 as FQNEAQ (reference sequence). J was trimmed by 6 bases and V by 1 base; bases with no gene match: 4. This chain's CDR3 is CASSLGGRATEQYF. The CDR3 region has the DNA TGTGCCAGCAGCTTAGGCGGGAGGGCGACCGAGCAGTACTTC. Full variable domain (remainder filled in from reference TRBV7-9 and TRBJ2-7): DTGVSQNPRHKITKRGQNVTFRCDPISEHNRLYWYRQTLGQGPEFLTYFQNEAQLEKSRLLSDRFSAERPKGSFSTLEIQRTEQGDSAMYLCASSLGGRATEQYFGPGTRLTVT.

The CDR3 coding sequence is TGTGCCAGCAGTTTACCCAAGGACAGGTTGAACACTGAAGCTTTCTTT. Residues: CASSLPKDRLNTEAFF. V and J are TRBV27 and TRBJ1-1; 7 nucleotides agree with TRBD1. Looked up from germline, CDR1 is MNHEY and CDR2 is SMNVEV (reference sequence). Germline trimming cut 2 bases from V and 0 bases from J; bases unmatched to any gene: 6. CDR3 length: 16 residues.

The chain links TRBV11-1 to TRBJ2-7; the D gene is possibly TRBD2 (6 bases). Germline lookup yields CDR1 SGHAT and CDR2 FQDESV (reference sequence). The CDR3 spans 13 residues. V gave up 3 bases and J gave up 2 bases, with 8 bases separating them. Written as DNA, the CDR3 is TGTGCCAGCAGCTTGGGGGGACCCTACGAGCAGTACTTC. Its translation: CASSLGGPYEQYF.

The rearrangement uses TRBV10-3 and TRBJ2-7; the D gene is possibly TRBD1 (6 bases). The ends were cut back, 0 bases at V and 2 bases at J, with 17 bases in the middle. The CDR3 runs 17 residues. Germline lookup yields CDR1 ENHRY and CDR2 SYGVKD. CDR3 sequence (DNA): TGTGCCATCAGTGAGTCGAGCAGGGGTGGGGTACCCTACGAGCAGTACTTC. Its translation is CAISESSRGGVPYEQYF.

This sequence joins TRBV25-1 and TRBJ2-1; 8 positions agree with TRBD2. Per germline, CDR1 MGHDK and CDR2 SYGVNS. CDR3 length: 12 residues. After removal of 8 bases from V and 9 bases from J, the junction contained 6 bases not matched to a gene. The DNA of the CDR3 is TGTGCCAGCCTTGCGGGAGGTGGTGAGCAGTTCTTC. It encodes CASLAGGGEQFF. Supplemented by reference TRBV25-1 and TRBJ2-1, the full variable domain reads EADIYQTPRYLVIGTGKKITLECSQTMGHDKMYWYQQDPGMELHLIHYSYGVNSTEKGDLSSESTVSRIRTEHFPLTLESARPSHTSQYLCASLAGGGEQFFGPGTRLTVL.

This chain's CDR3 is CASGLWSTDTQYF. Written as DNA, the CDR3 is TGTGCTAGTGGTTTATGGAGCACAGATACGCAGTATTTT. The rearrangement links TRBV12-5 to TRBJ2-3; no definite D call. The V end lost 3 bases, the J end lost 0 bases, and 4 bases lay between the germline ends. Germline CDR1 reads LGHNT; CDR2 reads FRNRAP. The CDR3 runs to 13 residues.

The chain uses TRBV28 and TRBJ2-3, with a weak D call TRBD1 (6 bases). The CDR3 extends over 14 amino acids. Germline CDR1 and CDR2: MDHEN and SYDVKM. The V and J ends lost 7 bases and 0 bases respectively, with 11 bases between them. The CDR3 spells CASTLGASTDTQYF. The CDR3 DNA reads as TGTGCCAGCACTTTGGGGGCTAGCACAGATACGCAGTATTTT.

The chain links TRBV10-3 to TRBJ2-1, with 7 bases identical to TRBD2. Unmatched junction bases numbered 10, after V lost 3 bases and J lost 5 bases. Germline V CDR1 and CDR2: ENHRY, SYGVKD. CDR3 size: 16 residues. The CDR3 coding sequence is TGTGCCATCAGTGACGGAGGGAGGGCCAGGGACAATGAGCAGTTCTTC. Its protein product is CAISDGGRARDNEQFF.

The V gene is TRBV6-5, the J gene TRBJ1-1; D uncertain. This CDR3 is 15 amino acids long. V was trimmed by 2 bases and J by 5 bases, leaving 15 bases between them. The V gene's germline CDR1 is MNHEY and CDR2 SVGAGI. The CDR3 is CASSYITTSGTEAFF. The CDR3, as DNA: TGTGCCAGCAGTTACATCACAACGTCGGGGACTGAAGCTTTCTTT.